Detailed here is one TCR beta chain. Only in-frame clones appear in the TCRdb table, and some are missing; sequencing was by immunoSEQ multiplex PCR. The sample comprises about 41,000 clones, 90% to 95% of which are singletons, and about 8% rests with the top ten. The V gene lost 0 bases and the J gene lost 6 bases, with 13 bases spanning the gap. The CDR3 consists of 15 residues. Germline V gene data show CDR1 as SGHTS and CDR2 as YDEGEE. This entry comes from a study of T cell changes during pregnancy in multiple sclerosis. The source is a female donor with multiple sclerosis, enrolled in a pregnancy study. Sequencing was performed on CD8+ T cells from peripheral blood mononuclear cells, taken in the third trimester of pregnancy. The rearrangement uses TRBV5-8 and TRBJ1-5, with D uncertain. The DNA of the CDR3 is TGTGCCAGCAGCTTGGTAGGACTTCCAACTCAGCCCCAGCATTTT. Amino acids: CASSLVGLPTQPQHF.